This TCR beta chain was sequenced during a study of a mutant IDH1 vaccine in newly diagnosed glioma. As concerns this clone: Its antigen is undetermined.

CDR1 MNHNS and CDR2 SASEGT come from the germline V gene. The CDR3 is 14 amino acids. With V trimmed by 8 bases and J by 0 bases, 6 bases remained unmatched. Time point reported: week 35, safety follow-up. With topical imiquimod, each dose of the vaccine consisted of 300 ug of mutant IDH1 20-mer peptide. Donors harbored newly found WHO grade 3 or 4 IDH1-mutant, ATRX-lost astrocytomas. Generated by immunoSEQ multiplex PCR, the TCRdb table keeps only in-frame clones and is missing some. This table holds 25,000 to 40,000 clones, roughly four fifths found once. The chain links TRBV6-1 to TRBJ2-7; 8 nucleotides match TRBD2. The sequences come from PBMCs, collected from a glioma patient whose treatment included an IDH1 peptide vaccine. The origin of this receptor is a man aged 25-40 years with glioma. The CDR3 loop reads CASELAGNSYEQYF. The CDR3 DNA is TGTGCCAGCGAGCTAGCGGGCAACTCCTACGAGCAGTACTTC.